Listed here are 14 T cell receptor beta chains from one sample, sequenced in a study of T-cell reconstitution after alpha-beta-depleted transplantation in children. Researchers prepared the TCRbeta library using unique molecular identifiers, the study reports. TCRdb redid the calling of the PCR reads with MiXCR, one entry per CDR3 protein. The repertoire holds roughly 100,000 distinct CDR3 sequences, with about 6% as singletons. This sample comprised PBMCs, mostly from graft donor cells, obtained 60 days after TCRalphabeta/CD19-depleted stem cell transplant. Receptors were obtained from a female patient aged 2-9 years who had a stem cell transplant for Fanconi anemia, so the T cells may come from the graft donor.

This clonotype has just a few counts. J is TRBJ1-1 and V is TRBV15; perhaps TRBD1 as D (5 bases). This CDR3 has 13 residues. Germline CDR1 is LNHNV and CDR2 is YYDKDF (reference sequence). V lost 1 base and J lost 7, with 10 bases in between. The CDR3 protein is CATSRGQLYEAFF. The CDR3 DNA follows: TGTGCCACCAGCAGAGGACAGCTTTATGAAGCTTTCTTT.

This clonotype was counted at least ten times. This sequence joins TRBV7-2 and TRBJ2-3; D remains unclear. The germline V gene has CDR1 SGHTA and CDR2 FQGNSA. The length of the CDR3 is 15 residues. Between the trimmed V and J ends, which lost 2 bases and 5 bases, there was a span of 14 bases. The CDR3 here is CASSLTGLTGDTQYF. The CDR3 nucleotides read TGTGCCAGCAGCTTAACCGGCCTTACGGGAGATACGCAGTATTTT. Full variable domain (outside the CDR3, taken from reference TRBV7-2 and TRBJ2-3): GAGVSQSPSNKVTEKGKDVELRCDPISGHTALYWYRQSLGQGLEFLIYFQGNSAPDKSGLPSDRFSAERTGGSVSTLTIQRTQQEDSAVYLCASSLTGLTGDTQYFGPGTRLTVL.

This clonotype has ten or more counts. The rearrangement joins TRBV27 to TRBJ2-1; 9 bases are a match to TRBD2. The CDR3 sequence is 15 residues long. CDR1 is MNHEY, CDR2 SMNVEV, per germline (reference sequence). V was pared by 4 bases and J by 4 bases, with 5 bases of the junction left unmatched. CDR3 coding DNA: TGTGCCAGCAGTTCGCCGGGACTAGCATACAATGAGCAGTTCTTC. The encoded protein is CASSSPGLAYNEQFF.

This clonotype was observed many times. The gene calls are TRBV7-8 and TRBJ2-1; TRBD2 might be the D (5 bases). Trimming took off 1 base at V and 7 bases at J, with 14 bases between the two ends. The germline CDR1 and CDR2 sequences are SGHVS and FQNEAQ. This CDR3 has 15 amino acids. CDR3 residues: CASSLGPSGSNEQFF. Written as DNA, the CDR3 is TGTGCCAGCAGCTTAGGTCCTTCGGGGTCAAATGAGCAGTTCTTC.

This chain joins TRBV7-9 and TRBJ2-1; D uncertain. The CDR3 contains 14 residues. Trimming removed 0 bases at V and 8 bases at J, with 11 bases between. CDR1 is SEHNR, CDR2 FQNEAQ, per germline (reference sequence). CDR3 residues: CASSLARRKYEQFF. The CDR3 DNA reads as TGTGCCAGCAGCTTAGCCAGGAGAAAGTATGAGCAGTTCTTC.

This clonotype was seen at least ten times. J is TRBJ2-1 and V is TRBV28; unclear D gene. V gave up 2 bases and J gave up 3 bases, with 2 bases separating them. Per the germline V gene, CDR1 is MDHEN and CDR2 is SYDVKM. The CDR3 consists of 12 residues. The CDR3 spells CASSLHYNEQFF. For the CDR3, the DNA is TGTGCCAGCAGTTTACACTACAATGAGCAGTTCTTC.

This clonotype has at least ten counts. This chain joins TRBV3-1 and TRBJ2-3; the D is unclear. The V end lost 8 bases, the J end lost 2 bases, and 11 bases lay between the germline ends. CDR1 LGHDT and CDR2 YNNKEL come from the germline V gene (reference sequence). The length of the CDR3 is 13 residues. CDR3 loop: CASRAGITDTQYF. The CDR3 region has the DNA TGTGCCAGCCGAGCTGGGATCACAGATACGCAGTATTTT.

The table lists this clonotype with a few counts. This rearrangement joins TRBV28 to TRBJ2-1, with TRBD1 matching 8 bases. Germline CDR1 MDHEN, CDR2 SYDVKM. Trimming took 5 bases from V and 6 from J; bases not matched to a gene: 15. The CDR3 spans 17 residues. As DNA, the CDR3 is TGTGCCAGCAGTAAATTCTCAGGGGGCTCAGTATCCAATGAGCAGTTCTTC. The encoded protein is CASSKFSGGSVSNEQFF.

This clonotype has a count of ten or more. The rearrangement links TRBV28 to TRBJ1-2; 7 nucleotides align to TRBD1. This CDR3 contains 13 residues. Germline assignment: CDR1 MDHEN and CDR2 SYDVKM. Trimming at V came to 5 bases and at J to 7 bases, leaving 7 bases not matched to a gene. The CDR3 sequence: CASSRQGGFGYTF. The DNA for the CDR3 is TGTGCCAGCAGTCGGCAGGGGGGATTTGGCTACACCTTC.

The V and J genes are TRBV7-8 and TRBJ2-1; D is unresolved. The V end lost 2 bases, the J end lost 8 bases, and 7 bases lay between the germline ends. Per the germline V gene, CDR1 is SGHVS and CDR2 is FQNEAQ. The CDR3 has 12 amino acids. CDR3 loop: CASSLLVDEQFF. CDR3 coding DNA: TGTGCCAGCAGCTTACTTGTCGATGAGCAGTTCTTC.

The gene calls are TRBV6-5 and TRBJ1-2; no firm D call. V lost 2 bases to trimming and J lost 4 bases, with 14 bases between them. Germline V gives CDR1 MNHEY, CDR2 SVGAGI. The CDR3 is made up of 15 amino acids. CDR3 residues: CASSYADGTIYGYTF. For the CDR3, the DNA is TGTGCCAGCAGTTACGCGGACGGTACCATCTATGGCTACACCTTC.

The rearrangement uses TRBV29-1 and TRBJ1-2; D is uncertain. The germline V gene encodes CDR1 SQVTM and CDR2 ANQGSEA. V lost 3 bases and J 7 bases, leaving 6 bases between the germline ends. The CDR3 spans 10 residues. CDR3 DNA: TGCAGCGTTGAGAAGGGTGGCTACACCTTC. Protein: CSVEKGGYTF. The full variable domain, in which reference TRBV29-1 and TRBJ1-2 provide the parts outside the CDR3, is SAVISQKPSRDICQRGTSLTIQCQVDSQVTMMFWYRQQPGQSLTLIATANQGSEATYESGFVIDKFPISRPNLTFSTLTVSNMSPEDSSIYLCSVEKGGYTFGSGTRLTVV.

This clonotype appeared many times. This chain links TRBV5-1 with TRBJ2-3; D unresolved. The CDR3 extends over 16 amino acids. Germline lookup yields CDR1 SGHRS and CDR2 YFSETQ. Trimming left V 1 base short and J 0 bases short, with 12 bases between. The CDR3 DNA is TGCGCCAGCAGCTTGAGCTTGAGTTACAGCACAGATACGCAGTATTTT. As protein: CASSLSLSYSTDTQYF.

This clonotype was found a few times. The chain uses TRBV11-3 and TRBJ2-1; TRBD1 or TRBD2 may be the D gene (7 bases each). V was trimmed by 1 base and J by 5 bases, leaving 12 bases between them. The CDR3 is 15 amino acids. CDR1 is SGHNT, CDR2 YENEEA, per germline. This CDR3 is CASSLGQGGNNEQFF. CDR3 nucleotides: TGTGCCAGCAGCTTAGGTCAGGGGGGGAACAATGAGCAGTTCTTC.